The T cell receptor (beta chain) described here comes from a study of T cells after yellow fever vaccination. This clonotype was detected only a few times. The junction departs from the called germline gene at one end, perhaps through a read error. Using its own MiXCR run on the 5' RACE reads, TCRdb lists one record per CDR3 protein. The sample includes about 510,000 distinct CDR3 sequences, around a fifth of them seen just once. Germline V gives CDR1 MNHNY, CDR2 SVGAGI (reference sequence). The CDR3 has 11 residues. The sequences come from PBMCs, collected roughly 20 days after the first yellow fever vaccination. The chain employs TRBV6-6 and TRBJ2-4; TRBD2 agrees at 8 bases. The TCR originated in a man younger than 35 who received the YFV17D yellow fever vaccine. CDR3 bases: TGTGCCAGCAAAGGCGGGGGGATTCGGGACTTC. Translation: CASKGGGIRDF.